Sequencing of this TCR beta chain was carried out in a study of blood T cells in healthy people across ages. The length of the CDR3 is 16 amino acids, counting both ends. This clonotype turned up a few times. The DNA is omitted, as the CDR3 cannot be located on it reliably, and the CDR3 follows TCRdb's listing. Primers used in a second PCR of about 6 to 11 cycles were a sample-barcoded 5' primer and a J-beta primer mix. TCRdb redid the calling of the 5' RACE reads with MiXCR, one entry per CDR3 protein. The sample yields 710,000 or so distinct CDR3 sequences, roughly 20% seen once. Specimen: blood. The J gene is TRBJ1-5, the V gene TRBV12-3 or TRBV12-4. The clonotype comes from a man aged 70-80 years in good health. CDR3 sequence reads: CASTGGVGSGNQPRHF.